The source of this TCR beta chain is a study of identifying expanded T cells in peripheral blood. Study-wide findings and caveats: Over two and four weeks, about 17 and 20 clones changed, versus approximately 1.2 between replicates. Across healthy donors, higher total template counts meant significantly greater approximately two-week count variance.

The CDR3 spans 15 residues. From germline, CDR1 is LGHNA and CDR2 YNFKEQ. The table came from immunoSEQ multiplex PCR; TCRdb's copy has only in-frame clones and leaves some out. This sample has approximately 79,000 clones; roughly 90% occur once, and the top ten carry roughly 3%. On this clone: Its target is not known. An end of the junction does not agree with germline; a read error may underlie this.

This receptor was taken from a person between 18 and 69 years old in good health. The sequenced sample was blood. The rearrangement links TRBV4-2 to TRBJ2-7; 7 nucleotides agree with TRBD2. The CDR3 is CANSQGAGANYEQYF. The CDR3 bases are TGTGCCAACAGCCAAGGGGCGGGAGCAAACTACGAGCAGTACTTC.